Listed here are 8 T cell receptor beta chains from one sample, sequenced in a study of radiotherapy plus CTLA-4 blockade in lung cancer. TCRdb's copy holds only in-frame clones and misses some; the assay was immunoSEQ multiplex PCR. This sample has about 84,000 clones, with around 72% found just once. Source: peripheral blood, taken from a patient treated with radiotherapy plus ipilimumab. These receptors originate from a human donor with non-small cell lung cancer that progressed on radiotherapy plus ipilimumab.

This rearrangement joins TRBV6-5 to TRBJ1-5; TRBD1 is a possible D gene (6 bases). CDR1 is MNHEY and CDR2 is SVGAGI in the germline V gene. The CDR3 spans 13 residues. Trimming removed 2 bases from V and 4 bases from J, with 6 bases in between. CDR3 protein: CASSYGTNQPQHF. CDR3 bases: TGTGCCAGCAGTTACGGGACAAATCAGCCCCAGCATTTT.

V gene TRBV7-3 combines with J gene TRBJ1-3; D uncertain. The CDR3 is 20 residues long. The germline V gene encodes CDR1 SGHTA and CDR2 FQGTGA. V shed 4 bases and J shed 2 bases, with 27 bases lying between them. CDR3 in amino acids: CASSSPILTRAGSTGNTIYF. The CDR3 nucleotides read TGTGCCAGCAGCTCACCAATATTAACACGGGCGGGGAGTACTGGAAACACCATATATTTT. The full variable domain, in which reference TRBV7-3 and TRBJ1-3 provide the parts outside the CDR3, is GAGVSQTPSNKVTEKGKYVELRCDPISGHTALYWYRQSLGQGPEFLIYFQGTGAADDSGLPNDRFFAVRPEGSVSTLKIQRTERGDSAVYLCASSSPILTRAGSTGNTIYFGEGSWLTVV.

This chain uses TRBV4-3 with TRBJ2-5, with 9 positions matching TRBD1. Germline trimming cut 4 bases from V and 1 base from J; bases unmatched to any gene: 4. In germline, CDR1 is LGHNA, CDR2 YSLEER. The CDR3 is 15 residues long. CDR3 DNA sequence: TGCGCCAGCAGCCCACGGACAGGGGCCCAAGAGACCCAGTACTTC. It is translated as CASSPRTGAQETQYF.

This chain joins TRBV27 and TRBJ2-2, with D possibly being TRBD1 or TRBD2 (6 bases each). Germline CDR1 and CDR2: MNHEY and SMNVEV (reference sequence). This CDR3 has 16 residues. V lost 0 bases and J lost 2, with 10 bases in between. This chain's CDR3 is CASSLSRGANTGELFF. DNA of the CDR3: TGTGCCAGCAGTTTATCGAGGGGGGCTAACACCGGGGAGCTGTTTTTT.

CDR3 residues: CASSQTGDGQPQHF. The CDR3 bases are TGTGCCAGCAGCCAAACAGGGGATGGTCAGCCCCAGCATTTT. V and J are TRBV5-4 and TRBJ1-5, with TRBD1 identical over 7 bases. Germline lookup yields CDR1 SGHNT and CDR2 YYREEE (reference sequence). The length of the CDR3 is 14 residues. V shed 4 bases and J 6 bases; nucleotides not matched to a gene: 7.

V and J are TRBV2 and TRBJ2-5, with D perhaps TRBD2 (5 bases). The CDR3 length is 16 residues. Trimming shortened V by 0 bases and J by 1 base, and 12 bases separated the two germline ends. Germline lookup yields CDR1 SNHLY and CDR2 FYNNEI. This CDR3 is CASSEAVTAGQETQYF. Here the CDR3 DNA reads TGTGCCAGCAGTGAAGCGGTGACCGCGGGCCAAGAGACCCAGTACTTC.

The gene calls are TRBV13 and TRBJ2-2; 12 bases line up with TRBD2. Germline assignment: CDR1 PRHDT and CDR2 FYEKMQ (reference sequence). CDR3 size: 19 residues. V was pared by 0 bases and J by 0 bases, with 5 bases of the junction left unmatched. CDR3 sequence reads: CASSLGPGLAGPNTGELFF. The CDR3 DNA follows: TGTGCCAGCAGCTTAGGACCCGGACTAGCGGGACCGAACACCGGGGAGCTGTTTTTT. Looking up the rest from reference TRBV13 and TRBJ2-2 gives the full variable domain: AAGVIQSPRHLIKEKRETATLKCYPIPRHDTVYWYQQGPGQDPQFLISFYEKMQSDKGSIPDRFSAQQFSDYHSELNMSSLELGDSALYFCASSLGPGLAGPNTGELFFGEGSRLTVL.

The chain is built from TRBV4-1 and TRBJ2-1; TRBD1 matches 9 bases. CDR3 length: 16 residues. The germline gives CDR1 MGHRA, CDR2 YSYEKL. V gave up 4 bases and J gave up 5 bases; unmatched junction bases: 9. CDR3 bases: TGCGCCAGCAGCCTAGATTGGACAGGGGATCACAATGAGCAGTTCTTC. The encoded protein is CASSLDWTGDHNEQFF.